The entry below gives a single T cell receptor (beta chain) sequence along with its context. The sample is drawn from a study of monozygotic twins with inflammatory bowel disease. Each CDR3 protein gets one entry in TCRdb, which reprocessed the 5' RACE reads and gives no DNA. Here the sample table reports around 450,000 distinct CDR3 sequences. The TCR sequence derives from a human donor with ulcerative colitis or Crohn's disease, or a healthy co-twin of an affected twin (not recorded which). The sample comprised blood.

The CDR3 protein is CASSLSRPSRGTGELFF. J is TRBJ2-2 and V is TRBV3-1; TCRdb's D call of TRBD1 is untestable without DNA. Germline CDR1 reads LGHDT; CDR2 reads YNNKEL (reference sequence). The CDR3 runs 17 residues.